This TCR beta chain was identified in a study of beta chain features in type 1 diabetes. As every portion of the isolated RNA was reverse transcribed, the sequencing read expressed TCRB transcripts. Method: immunoSEQ multiplex PCR; TCRdb's copy keeps in-frame clones and lacks some. The table lists about 450,000 clones, about an eighth of them singletons. This clone has just a few counts. Its antigen is unknown. Broader study findings: There was a possibility that cDNA sequencing over-represented cells with high TCR expression.

This clonotype was obtained from a woman aged 18-35 years in good health. Sequencing was performed on naive CD4+ T cells from blood.

The CDR3 here is CASSLLRYGGAFYEQYV. The CDR3 DNA sequence: TGTGCCAGCAGTTTATTGCGGTACGGGGGCGCCTTCTACGAGCAGTACGTC. J is TRBJ2-7 and V is TRBV28; D is possibly TRBD1 or TRBD2 (6 bases each). The CDR3 runs to 17 residues. The ends were cut back, 1 base at V and 3 bases at J, with 19 bases in the middle. The germline CDR1 and CDR2 sequences are MDHEN and SYDVKM.